The 17 T cell receptor beta chains in this list originate from one sample, sequenced in a study of blood T cell repertoires in COVID-19. TCRdb keeps only in-frame clones here, not all; method: immunoSEQ multiplex PCR. The sample has more than 90,000 clones, 55% to 80% seen once. Sequences were obtained from peripheral blood. These receptor sequences come from a woman aged 60-70 years in a cohort sampled during active or convalescent COVID-19.

On this clone itself: Relative to the germline gene, one junction end is altered; a read error may explain this. At the DNA level, this CDR3 is encoded by other sequences in the same sample as well. The V call is TRBV4-1, the J call TRBJ2-7; D remains unclear. This CDR3 has 16 residues. The germline V gene encodes CDR1 MGHRA and CDR2 YSYEKL. The CDR3 reads CASSQGLKFYSYEQYF. The CDR3 DNA follows: TGCGCTAGCAGCCAAGGGCTCAAGTTTTACTCCTACGAGCAGTACTTC.

This rearrangement joins TRBV11-3 to TRBJ2-5; perhaps TRBD1 as D (6 bases). The CDR3 consists of 15 residues. V dropped 1 base and J dropped 5 bases, with 14 bases sitting between them. Germline lookup yields CDR1 SGHNT and CDR2 YENEEA. CDR3: CASSLGVQGRETQYF. The CDR3 nucleotides are TGTGCCAGCAGCTTAGGGGTACAGGGAAGGGAGACCCAGTACTTC.

V gene TRBV10-3 combines with J gene TRBJ2-3; tentative D call: TRBD1 (5 bases). CDR1 is ENHRY, CDR2 SYGVKD, per germline. Trimming cost V 6 bases and J 2 bases, with 9 bases left between them. This CDR3 has 13 residues. CDR3 DNA sequence: TGTGCCATCAGAAGGGGCCCCACAGATACGCAGTATTTT. Encoded protein: CAIRRGPTDTQYF.

The rearrangement links TRBV2 to TRBJ1-2; tentative D call: TRBD1 (5 bases). Germline V gene sequence: CDR1 SNHLY, CDR2 FYNNEI. Trimming took 4 bases from V and 0 from J, leaving 12 bases between them. CDR3 length: 15 amino acids. DNA of the CDR3: TGTGCCAGCAGTGTGGGGCAGGGTACTAACTATGGCTACACCTTC. This codes for CASSVGQGTNYGYTF.

This rearrangement joins TRBV5-1 to TRBJ2-3; 10 bases agree with TRBD2. Losses at the gene ends were 4 bases for V and 3 bases for J; bases not matched to a gene: 8. From germline, CDR1 is SGHRS and CDR2 YFSETQ. This CDR3 has 16 residues. CDR3 DNA: TGCGCCAGCAGCCTTGGACTAGCGGTTAAAACAGATACGCAGTATTTT. Amino acid sequence: CASSLGLAVKTDTQYF. The variable domain in full, completed from reference TRBV5-1 and TRBJ2-3, reads KAGVTQTPRYLIKTRGQQVTLSCSPISGHRSVSWYQQTPGQGLQFLFEYFSETQRNKGNFPGRFSGRQFSNSRSEMNVSTLELGDSALYLCASSLGLAVKTDTQYFGPGTRLTVL.

The genes are TRBV5-4 and TRBJ1-3; 8 nucleotides match TRBD1. The length of the CDR3 is 16 residues. The germline gives CDR1 SGHNT, CDR2 YYREEE (reference sequence). Trimming cost V 4 bases and J 4 bases; bases outside gene matches: 10. The CDR3 loop is CASSRGQGGLGNTIYF. In DNA, the CDR3 is TGTGCCAGCAGCCGCGGACAGGGTGGGCTCGGAAACACCATATATTTT.

The chain has TRBV10-1 and TRBJ1-3; maybe TRBD1 (5 bases). This CDR3 contains 16 residues. V shed 8 bases and J shed 0 bases, with 17 bases lying between them. Germline loops: CDR1 WNHNN, CDR2 SYGVQD (reference sequence). The CDR3 loop reads CASLPDTIYSGNTIYF. DNA of the CDR3: TGCGCCAGCCTCCCGGACACTATCTACTCTGGAAACACCATATATTTT.

CDR3 loop: CASSVGGYSTDTQYF. The CDR3 bases are TGTGCCAGCAGCGTAGGCGGATATAGCACAGATACGCAGTATTTT. The chain employs TRBV7-9 and TRBJ2-3; D not resolved. The CDR3 runs to 15 residues. Germline CDR1 reads SEHNR; CDR2 reads FQNEAQ (reference sequence). The V and J ends lost 5 bases and 0 bases respectively, with 12 bases between them.

This clone was detected only a few times. This chain links TRBV19 with TRBJ1-1; the match to TRBD1 covers 7 bases. The CDR3 consists of 16 residues. Trimming at V came to 6 bases and at J to 3 bases, leaving 13 bases not matched to a gene. Germline values: CDR1 LNHDA, CDR2 SQIVND (reference sequence). Written as DNA, the CDR3 is TGTGCCAGTAGCAAGGACAGGCCGGGGGTATACACTGAAGCTTTCTTT. It specifies CASSKDRPGVYTEAFF.

The chain uses TRBV5-1 and TRBJ2-7, with a weak D call TRBD2 (6 bases). Trimming removed 0 bases from V and 6 bases from J, with 13 bases in between. Germline lookup yields CDR1 SGHRS and CDR2 YFSETQ. This CDR3 contains 14 residues. The CDR3 loop reads CASSLAPGTFEQYF. The CDR3 DNA follows: TGCGCCAGCAGCTTGGCCCCAGGGACTTTCGAGCAGTACTTC.

The rearrangement uses TRBV2 and TRBJ2-3; 11 nucleotides match TRBD2. V shed 8 bases, J shed 3 bases, and the junction held 7 bases outside the gene matches. The CDR3 consists of 15 residues. Germline V gene data show CDR1 as SNHLY and CDR2 as FYNNEI. The CDR3 reads CASYGLAGFTDTQYF. CDR3 sequence (DNA): TGTGCCAGCTACGGACTAGCGGGTTTTACAGATACGCAGTATTTT.

This clone was observed a handful of times. The genes are TRBV6-1 and TRBJ1-1; no definite D call. V was pared by 3 bases and J by 1 base, with 3 bases between. From germline, CDR1 is MNHNS and CDR2 SASEGT. CDR3 size: 12 residues. CDR3 coding DNA: TGTGCCAGCAGTGAGAGGAACACTGAAGCTTTCTTT. Its translation: CASSERNTEAFF.

This clone has only one observation. The CDR3 DNA sequence: TGTGCCAGCAGCTTCGAGCTCGGACAGAATAATGAAAAACTGTTTTTT. Translating it yields CASSFELGQNNEKLFF. J is TRBJ1-4 and V is TRBV5-8; weak D call: TRBD1 (6 bases). Trimming pared 2 bases from V and 4 bases from J, leaving 15 bases between. This CDR3 is built from 16 residues. Germline lookup yields CDR1 SGHTS and CDR2 YDEGEE.

V is TRBV9 and J is TRBJ2-3, with D perhaps matching TRBD2 (6 bases). This CDR3 contains 18 residues. V gave up 0 bases and J gave up 5 bases, with 22 bases separating them. Germline V lookup: CDR1 SGDLS, CDR2 YYNGEE. The CDR3: CASSVGIQGGEFLDTQYF. The CDR3 DNA sequence: TGTGCCAGCAGCGTAGGCATCCAGGGCGGGGAATTTTTAGATACGCAGTATTTT.

This chain joins TRBV3-1 (or the pseudogene TRBV3-2) and TRBJ2-4; 8 nucleotides agree with TRBD2. Germline CDR1 reads LGHDT; CDR2 reads YNNKEL (reference sequence). The ends lost 4 bases at V and 8 bases at J; junction bases unmatched: 10. The CDR3 has 15 residues. CDR3 region: CASSLDGTRLDIQYF. CDR3 sequence (DNA): TGTGCCAGCAGCCTGGATGGGACTAGATTAGACATTCAGTACTTC.

This chain joins TRBV5-6 and TRBJ2-7; D is ambiguous. CDR1 and CDR2 from the germline V gene are SGHDT and YYEEEE. The CDR3 covers 13 residues. Trimming stripped 0 bases from V and 4 bases from J, with 8 bases between. The CDR3 region is CASSLALEYEQYF. For the CDR3, the DNA is TGTGCCAGCAGCTTGGCCTTGGAGTACGAGCAGTACTTC.

This clone has more than one count but fewer than ten. V and J are TRBV6-1 and TRBJ1-2; D is ambiguous. The CDR3 is 14 residues long. CDR1 is MNHNS, CDR2 SASEGT, per germline. V lost 2 bases and J lost 4, with 11 bases in between. DNA for the CDR3: TGTGCCAGCAGTGAATGGGCGCCATCCTATGGCTACACCTTC. It specifies CASSEWAPSYGYTF.